The entry below gives a single T cell receptor beta chain sequence along with its context. Its antigen target is currently unknown. Base-call qualities are not available, and no considerably larger clone is one nucleotide away. The sequencer listed for this sample is Illumina HiSeq 1500. The raw public reads went through TCRdb reprocessing: fastp at Q25, MiXCR clone calling, in-frame beta chains kept. Merged by CDR3 protein, the rows form single entries marked with the most common genes and DNA. This sample gives around 570,000 distinct CDR3 sequences in total; 40% of them show up just once. The ten largest clones add up to 40% to 60% of the sample. The entry originates in a study of T cell repertoires in cytomegalovirus infection (dated by TCRdb to the late 2010s). About the full investigation: The peptide stimulations were aimed at well-studied HLA-B-restricted epitopes as well as recently identified HLA-C-restricted CMV epitopes, whose presentation resists viral immunomodulation. Donor HLA type was relevant to the analysis, because carriage of CMV infection together with the matching HLA type was indicated by public TCR beta signatures.

Beyond this particular receptor, the publication reports: Cumulative frequency of public TCR beta family members discriminated carriers of CMV infection plus the relevant HLA type in this cohort and an independent approximately 370-donor cohort. In the ex vivo response, HLA-C-restricted CMV-specific TCR beta clonotypes were dominant, and in two of eight donors the single most frequent clonotype came from this HLA-C-restricted group.

This specimen's treatment or condition label, interpreted: in vitro stimulation with specific CMV peptide epitopes to enrich CMV-specific T cells. The sequencing used cultured PBMCs, collected from culture after CMV antigen stimulation. This TCR was sampled from a human donor in good health (CMV status not recorded). Some clones in this sample may be carry-over from other donors' samples.

The CDR3: CSASRLAGGLYEQYF. The sequenced DNA: TGCAGTGCTTCGCGACTAGCGGGAGGGCTGTACGAGCAGTACTTC. The chain is assembled from TRBV20-1 and TRBJ2-7; 14 of the junction bases match TRBD2. Via the germline V gene (reference sequence), CDR1 is DFQATT and CDR2 SNEGSKA. Trimming takes 5 bases off V and 4 bases off J; junction bases not matched to a gene: 7. Including the terminal cysteine and phenylalanine, the CDR3 comprises 15 residues. This entry keeps only the CDR3 DNA: 45 bases, framed from base 1.